Each of the 10 T cell receptor beta chains below was sequenced from the same sample in a study of identical twins. Via MiXCR, TCRdb re-called the 5' RACE reads, giving one row per CDR3 protein. The profile shows 450,000 or so distinct CDR3 sequences, 13% to 15% of them singletons. The same data also went into a second study, on yellow fever vaccine responses in identical twins.

Sequencing was carried out using CD4+ T cells sorted from blood. Receptors were obtained from a woman younger than 30 in good health.

This clonotype was seen a handful of times. CDR3 bases: TGTGCCACCAGCAGTACAGGGCCCGGGGCCAACGTCCTGACTTTC. Translation gives CATSSTGPGANVLTF. This chain connects TRBV15 to TRBJ2-6; tentatively, D is TRBD1 (6 bases). The germline gives CDR1 LNHNV, CDR2 YYDKDF (reference sequence). V was shortened by 3 bases and J by 4 bases, with 10 bases between the two germline ends. This CDR3 spans 15 amino acids.

This clonotype was observed a few times. The chain uses TRBV9 and TRBJ1-2; no clear D. The CDR3 length is 15 residues. Germline-derived CDR1 and CDR2 are SGDLS and YYNGEE. Deletions cut 0 bases from V and 4 bases from J, with 13 bases between. CDR3: CASSVGAGGFYGYTF. The CDR3 nucleotides read TGTGCCAGCAGCGTAGGGGCCGGAGGGTTCTATGGCTACACCTTC.

At least ten counts were recorded for this clonotype. V and J are TRBV12-3 or TRBV12-4 and TRBJ2-1; D remains ambiguous. Trimming took off 3 bases at V and 7 bases at J, with 7 bases between the two ends. The CDR3 contains 12 residues. CDR3 loop: CASSFTVNEQFF. DNA for the CDR3: TGTGCCAGCAGTTTCACAGTGAATGAGCAGTTCTTC.

This clonotype has more than one count but fewer than ten. The gene calls are TRBV18 and TRBJ2-7; 9 positions match TRBD1. The CDR3 runs 15 residues. Germline CDR1 is KGHSH and CDR2 is LQKENI. With 3 bases clipped from V and 2 bases from J, the junction kept 5 bases outside the gene matches. Here the CDR3 reads CASSPGQGRTYEQYF. The CDR3 DNA is TGTGCCAGCTCACCGGGACAGGGAAGAACCTACGAGCAGTACTTC.

Here the CDR3 DNA reads TGTGCCAGCAGCCATAGCGGTGAGCAGTACTTC. Its protein is CASSHSGEQYF. This chain uses TRBV14 with TRBJ2-7; a weak D match, TRBD2 (6 bases). Germline-derived CDR1 and CDR2 are SGHDN and FVKESK. This CDR3 contains 11 residues. The V end was cut by 3 bases, the J end by 7 bases, with 7 bases between. Variable domain in full (rest from reference TRBV14 and TRBJ2-7): EAGVTQFPSHSVIEKGQTVTLRCDPISGHDNLYWYRRVMGKEIKFLLHFVKESKQDESGMPNNRFLAERTGGTYSTLKVQPAELEDSGVYFCASSHSGEQYFGPGTRLTVT.

Here the CDR3 reads CASSFPGGSKNIQYF. The CDR3 coding sequence is TGTGCCAGCAGCTTCCCGGGGGGATCCAAAAACATTCAGTACTTC. The chain recombines TRBV3-1 with TRBJ2-4, with 7 bases fitting TRBD2. Germline CDR1 and CDR2: LGHDT and YNNKEL (reference sequence). V lost 5 bases to trimming and J lost 2 bases; unmatched junction nucleotides: 6. This CDR3 region has 15 residues.

A few counts support this clonotype. The chain couples TRBV29-1 to TRBJ1-2, with a possible D match to TRBD1 (5 bases). The CDR3 runs to 15 residues. V lost 0 bases and J 2 bases, leaving 13 bases between the germline ends. Germline V lookup: CDR1 SQVTM, CDR2 ANQGSEA. The CDR3 here is CSVEDTGLPNYGYTF. As DNA, the CDR3 is TGCAGCGTTGAAGACACAGGCTTACCCAACTATGGCTACACCTTC. Variable domain in full (rest from reference TRBV29-1 and TRBJ1-2): SAVISQKPSRDICQRGTSLTIQCQVDSQVTMMFWYRQQPGQSLTLIATANQGSEATYESGFVIDKFPISRPNLTFSTLTVSNMSPEDSSIYLCSVEDTGLPNYGYTFGSGTRLTVV.

Ten or more counts support this clonotype. The CDR3 nucleotides read TGTGCCAGCAGGCGGGGACTAGCGGGGGGAATGGATACGCAGTATTTT. Protein sequence: CASRRGLAGGMDTQYF. The chain joins TRBV5-6 to TRBJ2-3; 15 bases match TRBD2. The CDR3 contains 16 residues. Germline V gene lookup returns CDR1 SGHDT and CDR2 YYEEEE. The V segment lost 5 bases and the J segment 6 bases; nucleotides outside the gene matches: 7.

A word on this clonotype: A read error may produce the germline difference seen at one junction end. V is TRBV20-1 and J is TRBJ2-1; 15 positions match TRBD2. This CDR3 spans 17 amino acids. Germline V gene lookup returns CDR1 DFQATT and CDR2 SNEGSKA (reference sequence). The CDR3: CCASGTSGGSNYNEQFF. CDR3 sequence (DNA): TGCTGTGCTTCCGGGACTAGCGGGGGGTCCAACTACAATGAGCAGTTCTTC.

This clonotype appeared a few times. This chain connects TRBV28 to TRBJ2-1; the match to TRBD2 covers 9 bases. This CDR3 has 15 residues. V shed 4 bases, J shed 2 bases, and the junction held 3 bases outside the gene matches. Per the germline V gene, CDR1 is MDHEN and CDR2 is SYDVKM. CDR3 sequence reads: CASSSSGEAYNEQFF. CDR3 in DNA: TGTGCCAGCAGTTCTAGCGGGGAAGCCTACAATGAGCAGTTCTTC.